This T cell receptor (beta chain) was documented in a study of shared clonotypes between healthy human individuals. Points from the study as a whole: Among a handful of donors, roughly 5% of naive CD4 clonotypes were found in common.

The CDR3 is made up of 15 amino acids. V lost 0 bases and J lost 5, with 15 bases in between. From germline, CDR1 is SGHDT and CDR2 YYEEEE. Naive CD8 cells, CD45RO-negative and positively selected for CCR7, excluded terminally differentiated effector memory CD45RA+ cells. As regards this clone: What it recognizes is unknown.

The authors loaded about 0.2 ug DNA, about 30,000 T cell genomes, into sorted-subset replicate PCRs. Here immunoSEQ multiplex PCR was the method, and the copy in TCRdb shows in-frame clones only, minus some. This table has millions of clones, roughly 91% appearing once. This rearrangement joins TRBV5-6 to TRBJ2-7, with D unresolved. Input material: naive CD8+ T cells from PBMCs. The sequence derives from a young man in good health. Some clones in this sample may be carry-over from other donors' samples. The CDR3 sequence is CASSLASAGSHEQYF. The CDR3 bases are TGTGCCAGCAGCTTGGCCTCGGCAGGATCCCACGAGCAGTACTTC.